These 29 T cell receptor beta chains were all obtained from the same sample, sequenced in a study of blood T cell repertoires in COVID-19. The assay was immunoSEQ multiplex PCR, and TCRdb's table has in-frame clones only and misses some. The data hold about 130,000 clones, with around 80% observed a single time. Sequencing was done on a sample of peripheral blood. These TCRs come from a man between 65 and 85 years old with acute or convalescent COVID-19.

The chain employs TRBV10-2 and TRBJ2-6, with a weak D call TRBD1 (6 bases). The CDR3 has 16 residues. Germline V CDR1 and CDR2: WSHSY, SAAADI. V was pared by 5 bases and J by 0 bases, with 11 bases between. CDR3 nucleotide sequence: TGCGCCAGCAGTTCTACAGGGCCCTCTGGGGCCAACGTCCTGACTTTC. Its translation: CASSSTGPSGANVLTF.

The rearrangement joins TRBV6-5 to TRBJ1-1; 11 bases match TRBD1. V was pared by 7 bases and J by 4 bases, with 5 bases of the junction left unmatched. The CDR3 totals 14 residues. Germline CDR1 is MNHEY and CDR2 is SVGAGI. In DNA, the CDR3 is TGTGCCAGCATCCAGGGACAGGGGGGCACTGAAGCTTTCTTT. Its translation: CASIQGQGGTEAFF.

The CDR3 DNA is TGTGCCAGCAGTCCGAATAGGGGCCCCGAGGTTGGAAGGACTGAAGCTTTCTTT. Amino acid sequence: CASSPNRGPEVGRTEAFF. The V call is TRBV2, the J call TRBJ1-1; tentatively, D is TRBD1 (5 bases). Between the trimmed V and J ends, which lost 5 bases and 5 bases, there was a span of 27 bases. The CDR3 length is 18 residues. From germline, CDR1 is SNHLY and CDR2 FYNNEI.

V is TRBV5-4 and J is TRBJ1-3, with a weak D call TRBD1 (6 bases). Germline V lookup: CDR1 SGHNT, CDR2 YYREEE (reference sequence). V lost 4 bases to trimming and J lost 7 bases, with 15 bases between them. The CDR3 totals 14 residues. For the CDR3, the DNA is TGTGCCAGCAGCAGCGGGACACTGGGGAACACCATATATTTT. Its protein product is CASSSGTLGNTIYF.

The rearrangement links TRBV7-9 to TRBJ2-5, with a tentative D call TRBD1 (5 bases). The CDR3 length is 14 residues. Germline loops: CDR1 SEHNR, CDR2 FQNEAQ (reference sequence). V was shortened by 2 bases and J by 1 base, with 8 bases between the two germline ends. The DNA of the CDR3 is TGTGCCAGCAGCTTAAGGGGCCCCCAAGAGACCCAGTACTTC. Translated: CASSLRGPQETQYF.

V usage is TRBV5-1 and J usage is TRBJ2-3; maybe TRBD1 (5 bases). The V gene lost 3 bases and the J gene lost 2 bases, with 16 bases spanning the gap. The CDR3 extends over 16 amino acids. The germline V gene has CDR1 SGHRS and CDR2 YFSETQ. The CDR3 nucleotides are TGCGCCAGCAGCTCGGCCGACAGAACATACACAGATACGCAGTATTTT. Translation: CASSSADRTYTDTQYF.

This rearrangement joins TRBV6-5 to TRBJ1-4; D is uncertain. The CDR3 covers 13 residues. Germline V gene sequence: CDR1 MNHEY, CDR2 SVGAGI. Trimming left V 5 bases short and J 4 bases short, with 8 bases between. The CDR3 reads CASSPRGNEKLFF. The CDR3 DNA follows: TGTGCCAGCAGTCCTCGGGGTAATGAAAAACTGTTTTTT.

V is TRBV27 and J is TRBJ2-6; 10 nucleotides match TRBD2. Looked up from germline, CDR1 is MNHEY and CDR2 is SMNVEV (reference sequence). The ends lost 4 bases at V and 0 bases at J; junction bases unmatched: 6. CDR3 length equals 18 residues. CDR3 amino acids: CASSSSGLASSGANVLTF. CDR3 DNA sequence: TGTGCCAGCAGTTCCTCGGGACTAGCGAGCTCTGGGGCCAACGTCCTGACTTTC.

This rearrangement joins TRBV6-6 to TRBJ1-5; D remains ambiguous. Germline loops: CDR1 MNHNY, CDR2 SVGAGI (reference sequence). CDR3 size: 14 residues. Trimming took off 0 bases at V and 9 bases at J, with 12 bases between the two ends. CDR3 protein: CASSYSSGLLPQHF. CDR3 DNA: TGTGCCAGCAGTTACTCTTCAGGATTGTTGCCCCAGCATTTT.

This chain connects TRBV6-5 to TRBJ2-7; no reliable D call. Germline-derived CDR1 and CDR2 are MNHEY and SVGAGI. V lost 6 bases, J lost 2 bases, and 5 bases lay in between. CDR3 length: 11 amino acids. CDR3 sequence: CASSQAYEQYF. The CDR3 DNA is TGTGCCAGCAGCCAGGCCTACGAGCAGTACTTC.

The rearrangement joins TRBV13 to TRBJ2-2, with 12 bases lining up with TRBD2. The germline V gene has CDR1 PRHDT and CDR2 FYEKMQ (reference sequence). CDR3 size: 16 residues. J was trimmed by 5 bases and V by 5 bases; bases with no gene match: 6. The CDR3 DNA is TGTGCCAGCAGCATTACTAGCGGGGGGAGGACCGGGGAGCTGTTTTTT. It yields the protein CASSITSGGRTGELFF.

The V call is TRBV11-2, the J call TRBJ2-7, with a weak D call TRBD1 (5 bases). The CDR3 is 13 residues long. V shed 3 bases and J shed 6 bases, with 12 bases lying between them. CDR1 and CDR2 from the germline V gene are SGHAT and FQNNGV. CDR3 sequence reads: CASSFREWVEQYF. The DNA of the CDR3 is TGTGCCAGCAGCTTCAGGGAATGGGTCGAGCAGTACTTC.

The chain is built from TRBV5-4 and TRBJ2-7; TRBD1 matches 7 bases. V was clipped by 4 bases and J by 1 base; unmatched bases: 8. The CDR3 is 15 residues long. Germline CDR1 reads SGHNT; CDR2 reads YYREEE (reference sequence). The CDR3, as DNA: TGTGCCAGCAGCCTAGACAGGGAGTTTTCCTACGAGCAGTACTTC. It yields the protein CASSLDREFSYEQYF.

The chain couples TRBV25-1 to TRBJ1-1; D perhaps matches TRBD1 (6 bases). Trimming cost V 9 bases and J 1 base, with 12 bases left between them. This CDR3 spans 13 amino acids. Germline CDR1 and CDR2: MGHDK and SYGVNS. The CDR3 coding sequence is TGTGCCAGTCTGGGACAAGGGAACACTGAAGCTTTCTTT. This sequence encodes CASLGQGNTEAFF.

The V call is TRBV3-1 (or the pseudogene TRBV3-2), the J call TRBJ2-3; D may be TRBD1 (6 bases). The CDR3 consists of 11 residues. CDR1 LGHDT and CDR2 YNNKEL come from the germline V gene (reference sequence). Trimming took off 8 bases at V and 6 bases at J, with 9 bases between the two ends. The CDR3 DNA sequence: TGTGCCAGCGGACAGCGGGATACGCAGTATTTT. It encodes CASGQRDTQYF.

The chain joins TRBV15 to TRBJ1-1, with unresolved D. Trimming shortened V by 2 bases and J by 5 bases, and 12 bases separated the two germline ends. Per germline, CDR1 LNHNV and CDR2 YYDKDF (reference sequence). The CDR3 extends over 14 amino acids. The CDR3 here is CATSRSSRGTEAFF. CDR3 bases: TGTGCCACCAGCAGATCGTCACGCGGGACTGAAGCTTTCTTT.

The rearrangement links TRBV19 to TRBJ1-2, with a tentative D call TRBD1 (6 bases). V lost 1 base and J 3 bases, leaving 9 bases between the germline ends. The CDR3 is made up of 14 amino acids. Germline V gene lookup returns CDR1 LNHDA and CDR2 SQIVND (reference sequence). The CDR3 loop is CASSIANRDYGYTF. CDR3 bases: TGTGCCAGTAGTATAGCCAACAGGGACTATGGCTACACCTTC.

Only one count was recorded for this clone. This rearrangement joins TRBV9 to TRBJ2-2; 8 bases agree with TRBD1. Unmatched junction bases numbered 1, after V lost 5 bases and J lost 1 base. This CDR3 region has 14 residues. Germline assignment: CDR1 SGDLS and CDR2 YYNGEE. The CDR3 nucleotides are TGTGCCAGCAGGGGACAGGAGAACACCGGGGAGCTGTTTTTT. Protein sequence: CASRGQENTGELFF.

This clone was seen only a few times. This chain connects TRBV28 to TRBJ2-3; 10 bases map to TRBD2. Germline values: CDR1 MDHEN, CDR2 SYDVKM. The ends lost 2 bases at V and 5 bases at J; junction bases unmatched: 7. The length of the CDR3 is 16 residues. The CDR3 sequence: CASSLQSGGAGDTQYF. CDR3 sequence (DNA): TGTGCCAGCAGTTTACAGAGCGGGGGGGCGGGAGATACGCAGTATTTT.

The V and J genes are TRBV18 and TRBJ1-1, with a weak D call TRBD1 (6 bases). The CDR3 extends over 14 amino acids. Germline V CDR1 and CDR2: KGHSH, LQKENI. Trimming cost V 5 bases and J 3 bases, with 13 bases left between them. The CDR3 here is CASSISQGYTEAFF. In DNA form, the CDR3 reads TGTGCCAGCTCAATTTCGCAGGGGTACACTGAAGCTTTCTTT.

The chain couples TRBV10-2 to TRBJ2-5, with TRBD2 identical over 11 bases. The trim removed 3 bases at V and 5 bases at J, leaving 8 bases unmatched. CDR3 length: 16 amino acids. The germline V gene encodes CDR1 WSHSY and CDR2 SAAADI. The CDR3 loop reads CASSDPTSGAGETQYF. The CDR3 bases are TGCGCCAGCAGTGATCCGACTAGCGGGGCCGGGGAGACCCAGTACTTC.

V gene TRBV5-1 combines with J gene TRBJ1-1; the match to TRBD1 covers 9 bases. The J segment lost 5 bases and the V segment lost 4 bases, leaving 15 bases of the junction unmatched. The CDR3 totals 17 residues. In germline, CDR1 is SGHRS, CDR2 YFSETQ. CDR3 nucleotides: TGCGCCAGCAGCCTATCTCCAGGGGGACAGGGAGGAACTGAAGCTTTCTTT. Its translation is CASSLSPGGQGGTEAFF.

The V gene is TRBV4-1, the J gene TRBJ1-4; no clear D gene. With 0 bases removed from V and 7 bases from J, the gap between germline ends came to 12 bases. The CDR3 has 15 residues. The germline gives CDR1 MGHRA, CDR2 YSYEKL. CDR3 nucleotide sequence: TGCGCCAGCAGCCAAGATTCGGGGAGAGGTGAAAAACTGTTTTTT. Translation: CASSQDSGRGEKLFF.

The V gene is TRBV18, the J gene TRBJ1-2; 9 bases match TRBD1. The length of the CDR3 is 18 residues. V shed 3 bases and J 1 base; nucleotides not matched to a gene: 12. Per the germline V gene, CDR1 is KGHSH and CDR2 is LQKENI. The CDR3 bases are TGTGCCAGCTCACCCCCGTCGACAGGGGGAATCGGTAACTATGGCTACACCTTC. Protein: CASSPPSTGGIGNYGYTF.

This chain links TRBV6-5 with TRBJ2-3; D ambiguous. Germline V gives CDR1 MNHEY, CDR2 SVGAGI. The CDR3 consists of 13 residues. V was pared by 7 bases and J by 1 base, with 9 bases between. CDR3 protein: CASTLLGTDTQYF. The CDR3 nucleotides are TGTGCCAGCACACTATTGGGCACAGATACGCAGTATTTT.

This clone was detected a few times. V gene TRBV2 combines with J gene TRBJ2-5, with 9 bases fitting TRBD2. CDR3 length: 14 residues. V was pared by 7 bases and J by 3 bases, with 6 bases of the junction left unmatched. CDR1 is SNHLY and CDR2 is FYNNEI in the germline V gene. CDR3 amino acids: CASIKIAGEETQYF. DNA of the CDR3: TGTGCCAGCATTAAAATAGCGGGGGAAGAGACCCAGTACTTC.

This chain links TRBV6-5 with TRBJ1-5; D is undetermined. Trimming took off 7 bases at V and 0 bases at J, with 13 bases between the two ends. CDR3 length: 15 amino acids. Germline V gene sequence: CDR1 MNHEY, CDR2 SVGAGI. For the CDR3, the DNA is TGTGCCAGCATACTGGGCCCAAATAGCAATCAGCCCCAGCATTTT. The encoded protein is CASILGPNSNQPQHF.

This clone appeared a single time. The chain couples TRBV7-3 to TRBJ2-1; D is perhaps TRBD1 (5 bases). Trimming pared 5 bases from V and 0 bases from J, leaving 14 bases between. There are 16 residues in the CDR3. Per the germline V gene, CDR1 is SGHTA and CDR2 is FQGTGA. CDR3 amino acids: CASSAGGATSYNEQFF. The CDR3 coding sequence is TGTGCCAGCAGCGCCGGTGGGGCCACCTCCTACAATGAGCAGTTCTTC. Full variable domain (remainder filled in from reference TRBV7-3 and TRBJ2-1): GAGVSQTPSNKVTEKGKYVELRCDPISGHTALYWYRQSLGQGPEFLIYFQGTGAADDSGLPNDRFFAVRPEGSVSTLKIQRTERGDSAVYLCASSAGGATSYNEQFFGPGTRLTVL.

This sequence joins TRBV7-2 and TRBJ2-1, with TRBD2 as a possible D gene (5 bases). V lost 6 bases, J lost 6 bases, and 21 bases lay in between. Germline lookup yields CDR1 SGHTA and CDR2 FQGNSA. The CDR3 spans 16 residues. In DNA form, the CDR3 reads TGTGCCAGCAGGCAAGATGGCACTAGTAGTGTCAATGAGCAGTTCTTC. Translation gives CASRQDGTSSVNEQFF.